Listed here are 7 T cell receptor beta chains from one sample, sequenced in a study of blood T cell repertoires in COVID-19 (dated by TCRdb to the early 2020s). Library method: the immunoSEQ multiplex PCR assay. TCRdb obtained this table from immuneACCESS and retained in-frame rearrangements with V and J assigned. These tables miss some clones; where compared with another copy, unresolved V genes account for less than half of the shortfall, and the remainder is unexplained. A total of 170,000 or so clones appear in this sample, more than 85% of them only once. Of the sample, 7% to 8% falls within the top ten clones. The source material was PBMCs or T cells enriched from blood (not recorded which). All receptors derive from a woman between 45 and 65 years old who had recovered from COVID-19.

The count of this clone is one. The V gene is TRBV5-1, the J gene TRBJ1-1; 11 bases fit TRBD1. CDR3 length equals 14 residues. V gave up 8 bases and J gave up 4 bases; unmatched junction bases: 7. Germline values: CDR1 SGHRS, CDR2 YFSETQ. CDR3: CASGQGAIGTEAFF. CDR3 nucleotides: TGCGCCAGTGGACAGGGGGCGATAGGCACTGAAGCTTTCTTT.

This sequence joins TRBV7-9 and TRBJ2-3; TRBD2 is a possible D gene (6 bases). The germline V and J ends were trimmed by 0 bases and 7 bases, with 20 bases remaining between them. This CDR3 spans 17 amino acids. The V gene's germline CDR1 is SEHNR and CDR2 FQNEAQ (reference sequence). CDR3 amino acids: CASSLAFTRERGNTQYF. CDR3 DNA: TGTGCCAGCAGCTTAGCGTTTACCCGGGAGAGGGGAAATACGCAGTATTTT.

The rearrangement links TRBV30 to TRBJ2-6; TRBD1 is a possible D gene (6 bases). The CDR3 sequence is 22 residues long. Germline values: CDR1 GTSNPN, CDR2 SVGIG (reference sequence). The ends were cut back, 2 bases at V and 1 base at J, with 30 bases in the middle. The CDR3: CAWSFPYTLTGRVSSGANVLTF. CDR3 nucleotides: TGTGCCTGGAGTTTCCCTTATACTCTGACAGGTAGGGTGTCGTCTGGGGCCAACGTCCTGACTTTC. The full variable domain, with the rest looked up from reference TRBV30 and TRBJ2-6, is SQTIHQWPATLVQPVGSPLSLECTVEGTSNPNLYWYRQAAGRGLQLLFYSVGIGQISSEVPQNLSASRPQDRQFILSSKKLLLSDSGFYLCAWSFPYTLTGRVSSGANVLTFGAGSRLTVL.

This clone was recorded only once. The chain couples TRBV6-5 to TRBJ1-5; 9 nucleotides agree with TRBD1. CDR1 and CDR2 (germline): MNHEY, SVGAGI. Unmatched junction bases numbered 0, after V lost 8 bases and J lost 4 bases. CDR3 length: 12 amino acids. CDR3 sequence (DNA): TGTGCCAGCGGGACAGGGAATCAGCCCCAGCATTTT. Translated: CASGTGNQPQHF.

This clone has a handful of counts. This rearrangement joins TRBV5-1 to TRBJ1-1, with D unclear. The germline gives CDR1 SGHRS, CDR2 YFSETQ. Trimming removed 4 bases at V and 2 bases at J, with 12 bases between. This CDR3 is built from 14 residues. CDR3 sequence (DNA): TGCGCCAGCAGCCCCCGTCGGGGAAACACTGAAGCTTTCTTT. It codes for CASSPRRGNTEAFF.

This clone has just a few counts. The rearrangement uses TRBV30 and TRBJ2-1; tentatively, D is TRBD2 (6 bases). V was shortened by 2 bases and J by 10 bases, with 15 bases between the two germline ends. This CDR3 region has 13 residues. Germline V lookup: CDR1 GTSNPN, CDR2 SVGIG (reference sequence). CDR3 amino acids: CAWSSVGGEEQFF. Written as DNA, the CDR3 is TGTGCCTGGAGTAGTGTCGGAGGGGAAGAGCAGTTCTTC.

The chain is built from TRBV7-2 and TRBJ1-5; 7 positions match TRBD1. The CDR3 sequence is 15 residues long. Germline V gene data show CDR1 as SGHTA and CDR2 as FQGNSA. Trimming removed 4 bases from V and 4 bases from J; junction bases left unmatched: 7. The CDR3 protein is CASSSQGIGNQPQHF. The CDR3 coding sequence is TGTGCCAGCAGCTCACAGGGGATTGGGAATCAGCCCCAGCATTTT.